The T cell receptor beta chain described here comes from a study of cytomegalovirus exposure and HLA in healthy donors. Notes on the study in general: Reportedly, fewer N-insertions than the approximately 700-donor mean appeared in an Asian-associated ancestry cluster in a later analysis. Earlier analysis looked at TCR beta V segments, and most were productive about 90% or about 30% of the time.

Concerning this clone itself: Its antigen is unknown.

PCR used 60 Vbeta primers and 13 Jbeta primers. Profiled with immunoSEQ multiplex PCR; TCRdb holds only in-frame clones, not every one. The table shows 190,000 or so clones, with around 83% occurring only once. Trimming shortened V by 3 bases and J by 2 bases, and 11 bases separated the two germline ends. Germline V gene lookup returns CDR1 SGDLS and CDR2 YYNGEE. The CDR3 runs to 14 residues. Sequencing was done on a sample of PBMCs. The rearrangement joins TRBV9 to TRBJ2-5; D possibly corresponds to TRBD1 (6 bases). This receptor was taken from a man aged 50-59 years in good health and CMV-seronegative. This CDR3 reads CASSAADRQETQYF. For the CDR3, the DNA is TGTGCCAGCAGCGCCGCGGACAGACAAGAGACCCAGTACTTC.